This entry lists 22 T cell receptor beta chains sequenced from one sample in a study of shared clonotypes between healthy human individuals. Libraries were prepared by immunoSEQ multiplex PCR; TCRdb keeps only in-frame clonotypes and omits some of them. The repertoire holds 2 million to 2.5 million clones, with approximately 95% as singletons. Specimen: naive CD4+ T cells from PBMCs. This sample's subset: CD45RA+ positively selected. These TCRs come from a man younger than 35 in good health. Some clones in this sample may be carry-over from other donors' samples.

This clone was counted only a few times. The chain carries TRBV29-1 and TRBJ1-1; weak D call: TRBD1 (5 bases). The CDR3 spans 13 residues. Germline assignment: CDR1 SQVTM and CDR2 ANQGSEA. Between the trimmed V and J ends, which lost 1 base and 3 bases, there was a span of 9 bases. DNA for the CDR3: TGCAGCGTTGAAGGGGGCCCCTACACTGAAGCTTTCTTT. This sequence encodes CSVEGGPYTEAFF.

Concerning this clone itself: In the same sample, other DNA sequences code for this CDR3. The gene calls are TRBV29-1 and TRBJ2-2; D gene uncertain. Germline assignment: CDR1 SQVTM and CDR2 ANQGSEA. Trimming shortened V by 4 bases and J by 6 bases, and 6 bases separated the two germline ends. The CDR3 consists of 11 residues. For the CDR3, the DNA is TGCAGCGTTGGGGGTCCCGGGGAGCTGTTTTTT. Translation gives CSVGGPGELFF.

The chain couples TRBV4-1 to TRBJ1-2, with 10 bases lining up with TRBD1. Looked up from germline, CDR1 is MGHRA and CDR2 is YSYEKL. The V gene end was trimmed by 4 bases and the J gene end by 2 bases; junction bases not matched to a gene: 4. The CDR3 runs 15 residues. The CDR3 sequence is CASSRGTGDNYGYTF. The CDR3 region has the DNA TGCGCCAGCAGCCGAGGGACAGGGGACAACTATGGCTACACCTTC.

This clone is a singleton in its sample. The J gene is TRBJ2-7, the V gene TRBV27; the match to TRBD2 covers 8 bases. After removal of 0 bases from V and 0 bases from J, the junction contained 7 bases not matched to a gene. The germline CDR1 and CDR2 sequences are MNHEY and SMNVEV (reference sequence). The CDR3 length is 17 residues. The CDR3 reads CASSLSASGSSSYEQYF. The CDR3 nucleotides are TGTGCCAGCAGTTTATCGGCTAGCGGGTCTAGCTCCTACGAGCAGTACTTC.

On this clone: This specimen includes other DNA sequences encoding the same CDR3. V and J are TRBV7-3 and TRBJ1-1; TRBD1 is a possible D gene (5 bases). Germline values: CDR1 SGHTA, CDR2 FQGTGA. The CDR3 has 14 residues. Trimming stripped 5 bases from V and 3 bases from J, with 13 bases between. This CDR3 reads CASSLTGRDTEAFF. The CDR3 DNA sequence: TGTGCCAGCAGCCTGACGGGACGAGACACTGAAGCTTTCTTT.

The chain joins TRBV5-1 to TRBJ2-3, with D perhaps TRBD2 (5 bases). Germline-derived CDR1 and CDR2 are SGHRS and YFSETQ. The CDR3 extends over 16 amino acids. Trimming shortened V by 4 bases and J by 0 bases, and 15 bases separated the two germline ends. CDR3 sequence reads: CASSIFKSGSTDTQYF. In DNA, the CDR3 is TGCGCCAGCAGCATCTTTAAGAGCGGCAGCACAGATACGCAGTATTTT.

The chain is built from TRBV5-8 and TRBJ2-7, with 12 bases matching TRBD2. Germline-derived CDR1 and CDR2 are SGHTS and YDEGEE. CDR3 length: 15 amino acids. V gave up 1 base and J gave up 4 bases; unmatched junction bases: 3. CDR3 amino acids: CASSLLTSGRYEQYF. CDR3 DNA sequence: TGTGCCAGCAGCTTGCTGACTAGCGGGAGATACGAGCAGTACTTC.

CDR3: CASSQQGARTDTQYF. CDR3 sequence (DNA): TGTGCCAGCAGCCAACAGGGGGCTCGGACAGATACGCAGTATTTT. This rearrangement joins TRBV11-2 to TRBJ2-3, with 9 bases aligning to TRBD1. V gave up 5 bases and J gave up 3 bases; unmatched junction bases: 6. This CDR3 has 15 residues. From germline, CDR1 is SGHAT and CDR2 FQNNGV.

The chain has TRBV5-1 and TRBJ1-4; D not resolved. V was shortened by 0 bases and J by 3 bases, with 12 bases between the two germline ends. CDR3 size: 16 residues. The germline V gene has CDR1 SGHRS and CDR2 YFSETQ. The CDR3 nucleotides are TGCGCCAGCAGCTTGGAGGTCGGTCTCCCTAATGAAAAACTGTTTTTT. Translation: CASSLEVGLPNEKLFF.

The chain combines TRBV18 with TRBJ2-5; D may be TRBD2 (5 bases). The V end lost 2 bases, the J end lost 7 bases, and 8 bases lay between the germline ends. CDR1 is KGHSH and CDR2 is LQKENI in the germline V gene. This CDR3 has 12 residues. The CDR3: CASSPDEGTQYF. The CDR3 region has the DNA TGTGCCAGCTCACCAGATGAGGGGACCCAGTACTTC.

J is TRBJ1-1 and V is TRBV28; no clear D gene. The V gene's germline CDR1 is MDHEN and CDR2 SYDVKM. The CDR3 is made up of 12 amino acids. V gave up 6 bases and J gave up 3 bases, with 8 bases separating them. The CDR3 loop reads CASSDQYTEAFF. DNA of the CDR3: TGTGCCAGCAGCGATCAGTACACTGAAGCTTTCTTT.

V usage is TRBV6-6 and J usage is TRBJ1-3; 8 bases align to TRBD1. The CDR3 sequence is 16 residues long. V dropped 5 bases and J dropped 1; count of bases not matched to a gene: 7. The germline V gene has CDR1 MNHNY and CDR2 SVGAGI (reference sequence). CDR3 sequence: CASSRGQGYSGNTIYF. The DNA for the CDR3 is TGTGCCAGCAGTCGAGGACAGGGTTATTCTGGAAACACCATATATTTT.

This chain connects TRBV28 to TRBJ1-1, with unresolved D. Deletions cut 6 bases from V and 8 bases from J, with 16 bases between. Germline CDR1 and CDR2: MDHEN and SYDVKM. This CDR3 spans 13 amino acids. CDR3 sequence (DNA): TGTGCCAGCAGCGCCCCCCACGAAGGGGAAGCTTTCTTT. Translation: CASSAPHEGEAFF.

This clone was found once. The V call is TRBV28, the J call TRBJ1-1; D unclear. Per the germline V gene, CDR1 is MDHEN and CDR2 is SYDVKM. The CDR3 sequence is 13 residues long. V was clipped by 6 bases and J by 0 bases, with 8 bases between them. CDR3 protein: CASRWGVNTEAFF. CDR3 DNA sequence: TGTGCCAGCAGGTGGGGAGTGAACACTGAAGCTTTCTTT. Drawing the rest from reference TRBV28 and TRBJ1-1, the complete variable domain is DVKVTQSSRYLVKRTGEKVFLECVQDMDHENMFWYRQDPGLGLRLIYFSYDVKMKEKGDIPEGYSVSREKKERFSLILESASTNQTSMYLCASRWGVNTEAFFGQGTRLTVV.

This clone was counted a few times. Different DNA sequences within this sample yield the same CDR3. The rearrangement joins TRBV5-1 to TRBJ2-3; D call uncertain. Trimming took off 0 bases at V and 5 bases at J, with 1 base between the two ends. This CDR3 spans 11 amino acids. Germline lookup yields CDR1 SGHRS and CDR2 YFSETQ. The chain's CDR3 is CASSLEDTQYF. The CDR3 DNA is TGCGCCAGCAGCTTGGAAGATACGCAGTATTTT.

The gene calls are TRBV29-1 and TRBJ2-2, with D possibly matching TRBD2 (5 bases). CDR3 length: 15 amino acids. Germline CDR1 reads SQVTM; CDR2 reads ANQGSEA. Trimming cost V 4 bases and J 5 bases, with 17 bases left between them. The CDR3 sequence: CSVVVGSPGTGELFF. In DNA form, the CDR3 reads TGCAGCGTTGTGGTGGGTTCCCCGGGGACCGGGGAGCTGTTTTTT.

The J gene is TRBJ2-2, the V gene TRBV10-3, with D unclear. This CDR3 region has 12 residues. Germline loops: CDR1 ENHRY, CDR2 SYGVKD. V shed 10 bases and J shed 1 base, with 7 bases lying between them. CDR3 loop: CATRQNTGELFF. The CDR3 coding sequence is TGTGCCACCCGACAGAACACCGGGGAGCTGTTTTTT.

This clone was detected once. The rearrangement joins TRBV29-1 to TRBJ2-5; D assignment may be TRBD1 or TRBD2 (5 bases each). Between the trimmed V and J ends, which lost 4 bases and 5 bases, there was a span of 8 bases. The CDR3 contains 11 residues. CDR1 and CDR2 from the germline V gene are SQVTM and ANQGSEA. CDR3 protein: CSVGDGETQYF. The CDR3 nucleotides read TGCAGCGTTGGGGACGGGGAGACCCAGTACTTC.

This clone was recorded only once. This chain joins TRBV28 and TRBJ1-2; D is undetermined. Trimming pared 1 base from V and 8 bases from J, leaving 11 bases between. This CDR3 contains 13 residues. CDR1 is MDHEN and CDR2 is SYDVKM in the germline V gene. CDR3 in DNA: TGTGCCAGCAGTTTATTCCCACGCTGGGGCTACACCTTC. Translating gives CASSLFPRWGYTF.

The J gene is TRBJ1-2, the V gene TRBV27; a weak D match, TRBD1 (6 bases). Looked up from germline, CDR1 is MNHEY and CDR2 is SMNVEV (reference sequence). V was cut by 7 bases and J by 4 bases, with 19 bases left in between. This CDR3 has 15 residues. The CDR3 DNA reads TGTGCCAGCACAGGCCTGACAGGCGGGAGCTATGGCTACACCTTC. Its protein product is CASTGLTGGSYGYTF.

V usage is TRBV28 and J usage is TRBJ1-5, with no clear D. The CDR3 has 16 amino acids. Trimming cost V 6 bases and J 5 bases, with 20 bases left between them. Germline CDR1 MDHEN, CDR2 SYDVKM. CDR3 region: CASSRILMQLDQPQHF. DNA of the CDR3: TGTGCCAGCAGCCGGATTCTAATGCAGTTGGATCAGCCCCAGCATTTT.

This chain uses TRBV19 with TRBJ1-5; a possible D gene is TRBD1 (6 bases). Germline V CDR1 and CDR2: LNHDA, SQIVND (reference sequence). Trimming left V 1 base short and J 7 bases short, with 11 bases between. The CDR3 contains 14 residues. The CDR3 region has the DNA TGTGCCAGTAGTATAGCAGGGGATAGCCAGCCCCAGCATTTT. It specifies CASSIAGDSQPQHF.